This T cell receptor beta chain originates from a study of blood T cell repertoires in COVID-19. About the study: COVID-19 samples collected from the United States, Italy and Spain covered acute and convalescent phases. Nucleic acid was either cDNA or gDNA, and it came from T cells, B-cell-depleted T cells, or PBMCs.

Source study methods: Amplifying reference gene primers gave estimates of nucleated cell counts. Only in-frame clones appear in the TCRdb table, and some are missing; sequencing was by immunoSEQ multiplex PCR. That table supplies the V and J calls and clone size; D and trimming were determined from the DNA. The sample records more than 95,000 clones, roughly 91% being singletons. With 4 bases clipped from V and 5 bases from J, the junction kept 2 bases outside the gene matches. The CDR3 is 14 amino acids. Germline-derived CDR1 and CDR2 are MNHEY and SMNVEV (reference sequence). This clonotype was sampled from a human donor in a cohort sampled during active COVID-19. This chain connects TRBV27 to TRBJ2-3; 11 bases agree with TRBD2. Sample: peripheral blood. CDR3 loop: CASSSGLAGDTQYF. DNA of the CDR3: TGTGCCAGCAGTTCTGGACTAGCGGGAGATACGCAGTATTTT.